The 27 T cell receptor beta chains presented below share a single source sample, sequenced in a study of blood T cell repertoires in COVID-19. The table came from immunoSEQ multiplex PCR; TCRdb's copy has only in-frame clones and leaves some out. The sample consists of 200,000 to 250,000 clones, around nine tenths of them appearing once. The specimen sequenced was peripheral blood. The receptors derive from a man older than 75 with acute or convalescent COVID-19.

The chain carries TRBV2 and TRBJ1-5, with 10 nucleotides matching TRBD1. The CDR3 totals 13 residues. From germline, CDR1 is SNHLY and CDR2 FYNNEI. The ends lost 6 bases at V and 7 bases at J; junction bases unmatched: 3. CDR3 DNA: TGTGCCAGCAGGGGGACAGGGGCACAGCCCCAGCATTTT. Protein: CASRGTGAQPQHF.

The rearrangement links TRBV7-9 to TRBJ2-7, with D possibly being TRBD1 (6 bases). Germline V gives CDR1 SEHNR, CDR2 FQNEAQ (reference sequence). Trimming pared 5 bases from V and 7 bases from J, leaving 15 bases between. This CDR3 has 13 residues. The DNA of the CDR3 is TGTGCCAGCAGCCCCCCTGGGGGCTATGAGCAGTACTTC. Translated: CASSPPGGYEQYF.

The chain is built from TRBV7-3 and TRBJ1-2, with 12 bases that match TRBD1. Germline V lookup: CDR1 SGHTA, CDR2 FQGTGA. This CDR3 comprises 16 residues. V dropped 1 base and J dropped 8; count of bases not matched to a gene: 8. This CDR3 reads CASSLSPGQGAQGYTF. CDR3 nucleotide sequence: TGTGCCAGCAGCTTAAGCCCGGGACAGGGGGCTCAAGGCTACACCTTC.

The J gene is TRBJ1-5, the V gene TRBV2; 7 bases fit TRBD1. The CDR3 loop spans 14 amino acids. Germline loops: CDR1 SNHLY, CDR2 FYNNEI. J was trimmed by 2 bases and V by 6 bases; bases with no gene match: 4. CDR3 region: CASSLRGGNQPQHF. The CDR3 DNA is TGTGCCAGCAGCCTCAGGGGGGGCAATCAGCCCCAGCATTTT. The whole variable domain, remainder taken from reference TRBV2 and TRBJ1-5, is EPEVTQTPSHQVTQMGQEVILRCVPISNHLYFYWYRQILGQKVEFLVSFYNNEISEKSEIFDDQFSVERPDGSNFTLKIRSTKLEDSAMYFCASSLRGGNQPQHFGDGTRLSIL.

The V call is TRBV4-1, the J call TRBJ2-7; D gene uncertain. The CDR3 is 17 residues long. V was shortened by 0 bases and J by 0 bases, with 15 bases between the two germline ends. Germline CDR1 and CDR2: MGHRA and YSYEKL. In DNA, the CDR3 is TGCGCCAGCAGCCAAGAGATGGCCACAGCCTACTCCTACGAGCAGTACTTC. Translation gives CASSQEMATAYSYEQYF.

This clone was counted a single time. The rearrangement joins TRBV7-3 to TRBJ2-3; D may be TRBD2 (5 bases). The CDR3 totals 15 residues. The V gene lost 2 bases and the J gene lost 0 bases, with 9 bases spanning the gap. The germline CDR1 and CDR2 sequences are SGHTA and FQGTGA. CDR3 loop: CASSLSSLSTDTQYF. CDR3 DNA sequence: TGTGCCAGCAGCTTATCTAGCCTCAGCACAGATACGCAGTATTTT.

V gene TRBV6-6 combines with J gene TRBJ2-7, with D unclear. V was clipped by 4 bases and J by 1 base, with 11 bases between them. This CDR3 is built from 14 residues. Germline V lookup: CDR1 MNHNY, CDR2 SVGAGI (reference sequence). The CDR3 spells CASSSLTVSYEQYF. The CDR3 coding sequence is TGTGCCAGCAGTTCCCTCACAGTTTCCTACGAGCAGTACTTC.

This chain links TRBV5-3 with TRBJ1-6; D unclear. TRBV5-3 is sorted into the ORF group, with uncertain function. The V and J ends lost 0 bases and 0 bases respectively, with 10 bases between them. The CDR3 runs 17 residues. The CDR3, as DNA: TGTGCCAGAAGCTTGGCAGACGGAGGCTCCTATAATTCACCCCTCCACTTT. Translated: CARSLADGGSYNSPLHF.

With respect to this clone: Other DNA sequences in the sample encode the same CDR3. This chain connects TRBV12-3 or TRBV12-4 to TRBJ1-1, with D unresolved. Trimming removed 3 bases at V and 1 base at J, with 6 bases between. The CDR3 spans 13 residues. CDR3 region: CASSFSGNTEAFF. CDR3 bases: TGTGCCAGCAGTTTTTCCGGGAACACTGAAGCTTTCTTT.

The chain employs TRBV5-6 and TRBJ1-1; weak D call: TRBD1 (5 bases). V was shortened by 4 bases and J by 2 bases, with 12 bases between the two germline ends. This CDR3 comprises 14 residues. CDR1 is SGHDT and CDR2 is YYEEEE in the germline V gene. The CDR3 reads CASSIGAGNTEAFF. Written as DNA, the CDR3 is TGTGCCAGCAGCATAGGGGCTGGTAACACTGAAGCTTTCTTT.

The chain combines TRBV3-1 (or the pseudogene TRBV3-2) with TRBJ2-7; D unresolved. The CDR3 loop spans 15 amino acids. V lost 1 base and J lost 3, with 13 bases in between. Germline lookup yields CDR1 LGHDT and CDR2 YNNKEL (reference sequence). The CDR3 loop reads CASSQADINRYEQYF. CDR3 coding DNA: TGTGCCAGCAGCCAAGCAGACATAAACCGCTACGAGCAGTACTTC.

This sequence joins TRBV12-3 or TRBV12-4 and TRBJ2-1; D is possibly TRBD2 (6 bases). The CDR3 runs 13 residues. The V gene lost 3 bases and the J gene lost 7 bases, with 10 bases spanning the gap. The CDR3 DNA is TGTGCCAGCAGTTTTCCTAGCGCGAATGAGCAGTTCTTC. Amino acid sequence: CASSFPSANEQFF.

The chain uses TRBV6-6 and TRBJ2-1; D is uncertain. The CDR3 totals 15 residues. Germline CDR1 MNHNY, CDR2 SVGAGI (reference sequence). V was pared by 4 bases and J by 0 bases, with 10 bases between. The CDR3 DNA reads as TGTGCCAGCAGTTTCCAGGTCCCCTCCTACAATGAGCAGTTCTTC. It is translated as CASSFQVPSYNEQFF.

CDR3 loop: CAISESRDRVEKLFF. CDR3 nucleotides: TGTGCCATCAGTGAGTCTAGGGACAGGGTTGAAAAACTGTTTTTT. The gene calls are TRBV10-3 and TRBJ1-4; TRBD1 agrees at 9 bases. This CDR3 region has 15 residues. V trimming: 0 bases; J trimming: 7 bases; junction bases outside the gene matches: 3. Germline V gene lookup returns CDR1 ENHRY and CDR2 SYGVKD.

This clone was counted only a few times. The V call is TRBV29-1, the J call TRBJ1-1; 7 bases match TRBD1. CDR1 and CDR2 (germline): SQVTM, ANQGSEA. Unmatched junction bases numbered 8, after V lost 6 bases and J lost 4 bases. The CDR3 spans 13 residues. CDR3 sequence: CSVAEGAGTEAFF. The CDR3 DNA reads TGCAGCGTCGCAGAGGGGGCGGGCACTGAAGCTTTCTTT.

The DNA for the CDR3 is TGTGCCAGCCTACAGTTGAGCTATGGAAACACCATATATTTT. Translating gives CASLQLSYGNTIYF. J is TRBJ1-3 and V is TRBV19; no clear D. CDR1 and CDR2 from the germline V gene are LNHDA and SQIVND (reference sequence). This CDR3 has 14 residues. Trimming left V 9 bases short and J 3 bases short, with 15 bases between.

V usage is TRBV6-1 and J usage is TRBJ2-5; D might be TRBD2 (6 bases). V lost 3 bases and J lost 2, with 10 bases in between. The CDR3 is made up of 14 amino acids. The germline V gene encodes CDR1 MNHNS and CDR2 SASEGT. The CDR3 region is CASSDSGAQETQYF. The CDR3 region has the DNA TGTGCCAGCAGTGATTCGGGAGCTCAAGAGACCCAGTACTTC.

The chain is built from TRBV7-2 and TRBJ2-1; a possible D gene is TRBD1 (5 bases). The germline CDR1 and CDR2 sequences are SGHTA and FQGNSA. Trimming left V 8 bases short and J 5 bases short, with 16 bases between. CDR3 length: 14 residues. In nucleotides, the CDR3 is TGTGCCAGCCGGAGAAGGTGGGGCAACAATGAGCAGTTCTTC. Translating gives CASRRRWGNNEQFF.

This chain joins TRBV19 and TRBJ1-3; TRBD1 aligns across 8 bases. The germline gives CDR1 LNHDA, CDR2 SQIVND (reference sequence). This CDR3 comprises 14 residues. The J segment lost 11 bases and the V segment lost 4 bases, leaving 10 bases of the junction unmatched. The DNA for the CDR3 is TGTGCCAGTAGTACCCCGGACAGGGTCGGATCCATATATTTT. Its protein product is CASSTPDRVGSIYF.

The rearrangement links TRBV19 to TRBJ1-3, with D tentatively TRBD1 (5 bases). Trimming took off 5 bases at V and 0 bases at J, with 11 bases between the two ends. CDR1 is LNHDA and CDR2 is SQIVND in the germline V gene (reference sequence). This CDR3 contains 15 residues. The CDR3, as DNA: TGTGCCAGTAGTGTTGGGACTGTCTCTGGAAACACCATATATTTT. Translation: CASSVGTVSGNTIYF.

The rearrangement links TRBV19 to TRBJ2-1; 16 bases agree with TRBD2. The germline V gene has CDR1 LNHDA and CDR2 SQIVND (reference sequence). CDR3 length: 16 amino acids. Germline trimming cut 7 bases from V and 4 bases from J; bases unmatched to any gene: 4. The CDR3 DNA reads as TGTGCCAGTATGGGGACTAGCGGGAGGGTGTACAATGAGCAGTTCTTC. Translated: CASMGTSGRVYNEQFF.

The V and J genes are TRBV14 and TRBJ2-3, with 8 nucleotides matching TRBD1. This CDR3 is built from 16 residues. V gave up 2 bases and J gave up 1 base; unmatched junction bases: 5. Germline V gene data show CDR1 as SGHDN and CDR2 as FVKESK. CDR3 DNA sequence: TGTGCCAGCAGCCAACGGCAGGGGGCCCGCACAGATACGCAGTATTTT. It encodes CASSQRQGARTDTQYF.

The rearrangement links TRBV3-1 (or the pseudogene TRBV3-2) to TRBJ1-6, with D uncertain. The V and J ends lost 4 bases and 7 bases respectively, with 11 bases between them. This CDR3 spans 14 amino acids. Germline V gene sequence: CDR1 LGHDT, CDR2 YNNKEL (reference sequence). This CDR3 is CASSLLGGNSPLHF. The CDR3 bases are TGTGCCAGCAGCCTCCTGGGCGGGAATTCACCCCTCCACTTT.

This clone was recorded only once. The rearrangement links TRBV5-1 to TRBJ1-3; possibly TRBD1 for D (5 bases). Germline CDR1 SGHRS, CDR2 YFSETQ. V was pared by 5 bases and J by 0 bases, with 12 bases between. The CDR3 is made up of 15 amino acids. CDR3 in DNA: TGCGCCAGCAGTGTCCAGGGATTCTCTGGAAACACCATATATTTT. It yields the protein CASSVQGFSGNTIYF. Filled out from reference TRBV5-1 and TRBJ1-3, the complete variable domain reads KAGVTQTPRYLIKTRGQQVTLSCSPISGHRSVSWYQQTPGQGLQFLFEYFSETQRNKGNFPGRFSGRQFSNSRSEMNVSTLELGDSALYLCASSVQGFSGNTIYFGEGSWLTVV.

The chain recombines TRBV14 with TRBJ1-5, with D unresolved. This CDR3 is 17 amino acids long. Germline CDR1 and CDR2: SGHDN and FVKESK. The V and J ends lost 0 bases and 0 bases respectively, with 12 bases between them. The CDR3 DNA follows: TGTGCCAGCAGCCAAGAGACTCCCCATTATAGCAATCAGCCCCAGCATTTT. This translates into CASSQETPHYSNQPQHF.

V is TRBV29-1 and J is TRBJ2-6, with 10 bases lining up with TRBD1. The V gene's germline CDR1 is SQVTM and CDR2 ANQGSEA. This CDR3 contains 16 residues. The V and J ends lost 6 bases and 0 bases, in that order; junction bases with no gene match: 5. The CDR3 protein is CSVRTGGTSGANVLTF. As DNA, the CDR3 is TGCAGCGTCAGGACAGGGGGGACCTCTGGGGCCAACGTCCTGACTTTC.

The chain has TRBV2 and TRBJ2-7; no clear D gene. V lost 6 bases to trimming and J lost 0 bases, with 18 bases between them. CDR3 length: 16 amino acids. CDR1 is SNHLY and CDR2 is FYNNEI in the germline V gene. CDR3 in amino acids: CASSVDSISNSYEQYF. CDR3 bases: TGTGCCAGCAGCGTTGACTCGATTAGTAACTCCTACGAGCAGTACTTC.